The clone carrying this TCR beta chain was counted at least ten times. Its antigen is unknown. This specimen belongs to a study of early T cells in non-severe SARS-CoV-2 infection. Study-wide points: VDJdb matches were skewed toward anti-spike CD8 T cell responses.

Trimming cost V 3 bases and J 4 bases, with 18 bases left between them. The CDR3 consists of 15 residues. CDR1 is DFQATT, CDR2 SNEGSKA, per germline (reference sequence). TCRdb independently ran MiXCR on the 5' RACE reads; one entry per CDR3 protein. Of 100,000 to 150,000 distinct CDR3 sequences in the sample, 15% were seen once. Material for sequencing was whole blood. This sequence joins TRBV20-1 and TRBJ1-2; maybe TRBD1 (6 bases). This receptor was taken from an adult who was a healthcare worker with PCR-confirmed SARS-CoV-2 infection or an uninfected control (not recorded which). This chain's CDR3 is CSASRAGGAFYGYTF. For the CDR3, the DNA is TGCAGTGCTAGTCGAGCGGGGGGCGCGTTCTATGGCTACACCTTC.